The 16 T cell receptor beta chains below were found in one sample sequenced in a study of blood T cell repertoires in COVID-19. Profiled with immunoSEQ multiplex PCR; TCRdb holds only in-frame clones, not every one. The data hold some 130,000 clones, with about nine tenths observed a single time. Sequencing was carried out using peripheral blood. Every receptor here comes from a woman in her 70s with COVID-19, enrolled during active disease.

The chain links TRBV6-5 to TRBJ1-2; TRBD1 matches at 8 bases. The CDR3 is made up of 13 amino acids. Germline V gives CDR1 MNHEY, CDR2 SVGAGI. J was trimmed by 3 bases and V by 7 bases; bases with no gene match: 4. DNA for the CDR3: TGTGCCAGCAAGACGACAGGGGACTATGGCTACACCTTC. This encodes CASKTTGDYGYTF.

This sequence joins TRBV28 and TRBJ1-2; TRBD1 aligns across 9 bases. The V segment lost 8 bases and the J segment 7 bases; nucleotides outside the gene matches: 5. Germline V CDR1 and CDR2: MDHEN, SYDVKM. The CDR3 contains 12 residues. The DNA of the CDR3 is TGTGCCAGCTTCGACAGGGGGTTTGGCTACACCTTC. It encodes CASFDRGFGYTF.

This chain connects TRBV5-1 to TRBJ2-7, with 14 bases identical to TRBD2. The germline V gene has CDR1 SGHRS and CDR2 YFSETQ. This CDR3 is built from 14 residues. The V and J ends lost 4 bases and 6 bases, in that order; junction bases with no gene match: 3. The CDR3 protein is CASSRGLAGVEQYF. The CDR3 DNA reads TGCGCCAGCAGCAGGGGACTAGCGGGGGTCGAGCAGTACTTC. Looking up the rest from reference TRBV5-1 and TRBJ2-7 gives the full variable domain: KAGVTQTPRYLIKTRGQQVTLSCSPISGHRSVSWYQQTPGQGLQFLFEYFSETQRNKGNFPGRFSGRQFSNSRSEMNVSTLELGDSALYLCASSRGLAGVEQYFGPGTRLTVT.

The V and J genes are TRBV3-1 (or the pseudogene TRBV3-2) and TRBJ1-2; possibly TRBD1 for D (6 bases). Trimming shortened V by 1 base and J by 3 bases, and 12 bases separated the two germline ends. The CDR3 runs 15 residues. The germline V gene has CDR1 LGHDT and CDR2 YNNKEL (reference sequence). The CDR3 nucleotides read TGTGCCAGCAGCCAAGGTGGACAGAAACACTATGGCTACACCTTC. Translating gives CASSQGGQKHYGYTF.

The chain combines TRBV7-2 with TRBJ2-5; TRBD2 matches at 9 bases. V shed 1 base, J shed 1 base, and the junction held 4 bases outside the gene matches. Germline CDR1 reads SGHTA; CDR2 reads FQGNSA. The CDR3 has 16 residues. CDR3 sequence: CASSLGAGGSQETQYF. The CDR3 nucleotides are TGTGCCAGCAGCTTAGGAGCGGGGGGCTCCCAAGAGACCCAGTACTTC.

The rearrangement links TRBV5-1 to TRBJ1-1; 7 bases are a match to TRBD1. With 2 bases clipped from V and 0 bases from J, the junction kept 4 bases outside the gene matches. This CDR3 has 15 amino acids. CDR1 and CDR2 (germline): SGHRS, YFSETQ. DNA for the CDR3: TGCGCCAGCAGCTTCGGGGACAGACTGAACACTGAAGCTTTCTTT. Translation gives CASSFGDRLNTEAFF.

The rearrangement links TRBV3-1 (or the pseudogene TRBV3-2) to TRBJ1-6; 7 bases align to TRBD1. CDR3 length: 13 residues. V lost 6 bases and J lost 7; bases outside the gene matches: 3. Germline V gene lookup returns CDR1 LGHDT and CDR2 YNNKEL (reference sequence). The CDR3 DNA reads as TGTGCCAGCAGAAGACAGGGCAATTCACCCCTCCACTTT. Its protein is CASRRQGNSPLHF.

For this clone: The sample carries other DNA sequences with the same CDR3. V gene TRBV3-1 (or the pseudogene TRBV3-2) combines with J gene TRBJ1-5; the D is unclear. Trimming took off 1 base at V and 2 bases at J, with 3 bases between the two ends. The CDR3 covers 13 residues. The germline V gene encodes CDR1 LGHDT and CDR2 YNNKEL (reference sequence). The CDR3 bases are TGTGCCAGCAGCCAAGGCGGCAATCAGCCCCAGCATTTT. Residues: CASSQGGNQPQHF.

The V call is TRBV19, the J call TRBJ1-1; 8 bases align to TRBD1. The CDR3 covers 14 residues. The ends lost 7 bases at V and 2 bases at J; junction bases unmatched: 6. Germline V gene lookup returns CDR1 LNHDA and CDR2 SQIVND (reference sequence). The DNA of the CDR3 is TGTGCCAGTATTCTTGGACAGGGAAACACTGAAGCTTTCTTT. Protein: CASILGQGNTEAFF.

Concerning this clone itself: Within the sample, other DNA sequences also encode this same CDR3. This chain joins TRBV7-2 and TRBJ1-1; D remains unclear. The V and J ends lost 1 base and 1 base respectively, with 4 bases between them. The CDR3 spans 13 residues. The germline gives CDR1 SGHTA, CDR2 FQGNSA. For the CDR3, the DNA is TGTGCCAGCAGCTTAGGACAGAACACTGAAGCTTTCTTT. It yields the protein CASSLGQNTEAFF. Using reference TRBV7-2 and TRBJ1-1 for the parts outside the CDR3, the full variable domain is GAGVSQSPSNKVTEKGKDVELRCDPISGHTALYWYRQSLGQGLEFLIYFQGNSAPDKSGLPSDRFSAERTGGSVSTLTIQRTQQEDSAVYLCASSLGQNTEAFFGQGTRLTVV.

This chain links TRBV4-2 with TRBJ2-3; 7 bases are a match to TRBD2. This CDR3 spans 15 amino acids. Per the germline V gene, CDR1 is LGHNA and CDR2 is YNFKEQ. With 5 bases clipped from V and 5 bases from J, the junction kept 10 bases outside the gene matches. CDR3: CASSYRTSDRDTQYF. DNA of the CDR3: TGTGCCAGCAGCTATAGGACTAGTGATCGAGATACGCAGTATTTT.

The rearrangement joins TRBV5-4 to TRBJ1-6; D gene ambiguous. The germline gives CDR1 SGHNT, CDR2 YYREEE (reference sequence). This CDR3 is 15 amino acids long. Between the trimmed V and J ends, which lost 0 bases and 6 bases, there was a span of 10 bases. CDR3 DNA: TGTGCCAGCAGCTTGGACGGGAGGTTTAATTCACCCCTCCACTTT. Translated, it gives CASSLDGRFNSPLHF. The full variable domain, rest sourced from reference TRBV5-4 and TRBJ1-6, is ETGVTQSPTHLIKTRGQQVTLRCSSQSGHNTVSWYQQALGQGPQFIFQYYREEENGRGNFPPRFSGLQFPNYSSELNVNALELDDSALYLCASSLDGRFNSPLHFGNGTRLTVT.

The rearrangement uses TRBV30 and TRBJ2-7; D is perhaps TRBD1 (5 bases). In germline, CDR1 is GTSNPN, CDR2 SVGIG (reference sequence). V was cut by 0 bases and J by 3 bases, with 12 bases left in between. The CDR3 runs to 14 residues. For the CDR3, the DNA is TGTGCCTGGAGTGTAAGGGGCCTCGTCTACGAGCAGTACTTC. It codes for CAWSVRGLVYEQYF.

This sequence joins TRBV2 and TRBJ1-2; D possibly corresponds to TRBD1 (6 bases). Germline V CDR1 and CDR2: SNHLY, FYNNEI. Trimming left V 6 bases short and J 7 bases short, with 12 bases between. The CDR3 totals 12 residues. The CDR3 sequence is CASRGTGTGYTF. DNA of the CDR3: TGTGCCAGCAGAGGAACAGGGACTGGCTACACCTTC.

This rearrangement joins TRBV7-6 to TRBJ2-1; 10 bases line up with TRBD2. Trimming cost V 1 base and J 7 bases; bases outside gene matches: 7. CDR1 and CDR2 (germline): SGHVS, FNYEAQ. This CDR3 has 16 amino acids. In nucleotides, the CDR3 is TGTGCCAGCAGCTTAGGACCCCAGCGGGGGGGAAATGAGCAGTTCTTC. Translated, it gives CASSLGPQRGGNEQFF. Full variable domain (rest looked up from reference TRBV7-6 and TRBJ2-1): GAGVSQSPRYKVTKRGQDVALRCDPISGHVSLYWYRQALGQGPEFLTYFNYEAQQDKSGLPNDRFSAERPEGSISTLTIQRTEQRDSAMYRCASSLGPQRGGNEQFFGPGTRLTVL.

The chain has TRBV13 and TRBJ2-7, with a weak D call TRBD2 (6 bases). With 3 bases removed from V and 3 bases from J, the gap between germline ends came to 15 bases. The CDR3 sequence is 15 residues long. The germline CDR1 and CDR2 sequences are PRHDT and FYEKMQ (reference sequence). CDR3 nucleotide sequence: TGTGCCAGCAGCTTCGGCGGGGACCCTCACTACGAGCAGTACTTC. Translating it yields CASSFGGDPHYEQYF.